This T cell receptor beta chain originates from a study of OX40 agonist ivuxolimab in advanced cancers. Regarding the study in general: Ivuxolimab, which targeted the costimulatory receptor OX40 (CD134), was an agonistic, fully human IgG2 monoclonal antibody. Intravenous ivuxolimab was administered to patients every 2 weeks at six dose levels: 0.01, 0.1, 0.3, 1.5, 3 and 10 mg/kg. Of the approximately 50 dose-escalation patients, hepatocellular carcinoma was present in around 20, melanoma in approximately 15, renal cell carcinoma in 9 and head and neck cancer in 9. In the dose-escalation cohort, roughly four fifths of patients were male, and the mean age was around 60 years, with a range of roughly 20 to 80. Patients were allowed to have had prior anti-PD-1, anti-PD-L1 or anti-CTLA-4 therapy, and around 43% of the dose-escalation patients had been treated with checkpoint inhibitors. Three dose-escalation patients achieved partial responses, one with hepatocellular carcinoma and two with cutaneous melanoma. Peripheral TCRbeta sequencing aimed to test whether ivuxolimab altered TCR sequence diversity and caused clonal T-cell expansion. The paper describes the monotherapy dose-escalation part (N = 52 patients) of the phase I trial of ivuxolimab.

The trial excluded patients who had a history of autoimmune disease or were on systemic immunosuppression. In every dose cohort, peripheral blood was drawn for TCR sequencing at baseline, cycle 4 day 1, and cycle 7 day 1. The samples were taken from a phase I, first-in-human, multicenter, open-label dose-escalation trial of ivuxolimab. The trial enrolled adults with locally advanced or metastatic head and neck squamous cell, hepatocellular, melanoma or renal cell carcinoma. Before TCR sequencing, CD4+ T cells and CD8+ T cells were sorted from peripheral blood as separate populations. Note on this clone: What this receptor recognizes is not known. No clone much larger than this one lies a single base away; base qualities are absent.

The full study reports these points: On average, CD8+ T cells showed more expanded clones than CD4+ T cells after ivuxolimab. At doses of 0.1 to 3.0 mg/kg, clonal expansion of both CD4+ and CD8+ T cells in blood was seen between baseline and week 6. Low levels of normalized T-cell clonal expansion were also shown by some nonresponding patients. In the 0.1-3.0 mg/kg groups, partial responders were among the patients with the lowest normalized peripheral clonal expansion, particularly in CD8+ T cells. The antigen specificity of the clonally expanded peripheral T cells was not determined.

The CDR3 spans 15 residues, from the cysteine through the phenylalanine. Only CDR3 DNA remains: 45 bases, in frame from the first base. CDR1 and CDR2 were assigned from the germline V gene (reference sequence) as MNHNY and SVGAGI. The germline V and J ends show losses of 7 bases and 5 bases respectively, and no gene match explains 13 bases of the junction. Genomic DNA was isolated from the sorted cells so that the TCRbeta CDR3 region could be sequenced. The immunoSEQ Assay was used to sequence the TCRbeta CDR3 regions. TCRdb took over this immuneACCESS table, retaining in-frame rearrangements with V and J assigned. Such tables are incomplete; in checked studies, under half of the missing clones stem from an unresolved V gene, and the remainder is unexplained. The sample table lists about 110,000 clones, roughly 90% of them with a count of one. The ten top clones hold about 1.2% of the sample.

The V and J genes are TRBV6-6 and TRBJ2-7; the junction holds 8 bases that match TRBD2. Sequencing was performed on CD4+ or CD8+ T cells sorted from blood, taken in a trial of the OX40 agonist ivuxolimab. This TCR came from an adult with an advanced solid tumor such as melanoma, head and neck, liver or kidney cancer. The sequenced DNA is TGTGCCAGCATCTCGGGGGGGGCTAGTTTCCACGAGCAGTACTTC. Translation gives CASISGGASFHEQYF.